These T cell receptor beta chains were read from a single sample in a study of cytomegalovirus exposure and HLA in healthy donors. The table came from immunoSEQ multiplex PCR; TCRdb's copy has only in-frame clones and leaves some out. The data hold over 150,000 clones, with roughly 80% observed a single time. The material sequenced was PBMCs. The receptors shown here come from a boy aged 5 to 17 in good health and CMV-seronegative. Each CDR3 is given with its conserved first and last residue.

V: TRBV11-3; J: TRBJ2-5; CDR3: CASSLLRTSREQYF
V: TRBV11-3; J: TRBJ2-2; CDR3: CASSPPLTGTTGELFF
V: TRBV6-4; J: TRBJ1-5; CDR3: CASSAGENQPQHF
V: TRBV7-2; J: TRBJ2-3; CDR3: CASSLYRGDTQYF
V: TRBV11-2; J: TRBJ1-1; CDR3: CASSLAGANTEAFF
V: TRBV6-1; J: TRBJ1-5; CDR3: CASSEQVHSNQPQHF
V: TRBV6-5; J: TRBJ2-3; CDR3: CASSYSTGTGTDTQYF
V: TRBV4-1; J: TRBJ2-1; CDR3: CASSRRLAGGNEQFF
V: TRBV5-4; J: TRBJ1-5; CDR3: CASSMGATGESNQPQHF
V: TRBV7-3; J: TRBJ2-1; CDR3: CASSPTSGIRNEQFF
V: TRBV29-1; J: TRBJ1-4; CDR3: CSVEGTEENEKLFF
V: TRBV4-2; J: TRBJ1-5; CDR3: CASSQENVAGQPQHF
V: TRBV2; J: TRBJ1-3; CDR3: CASSEPDRVPPGNTIYF
V: TRBV11-2; J: TRBJ2-7; CDR3: CASSLEPGESYEQYF
V: TRBV4-3; J: TRBJ2-1; CDR3: CASSRQGLDNEQFF
V: TRBV4-3; J: TRBJ2-2; CDR3: CASSRTLRGRDTGELFF
V: TRBV19; J: TRBJ1-1; CDR3: CASSKGGANTEAFF
V: TRBV7-9; J: TRBJ2-7; CDR3: CSSSASGYEQYF
V: TRBV30; J: TRBJ2-7; CDR3: CASPRGEAGSHEQYF
V: TRBV7-9; J: TRBJ1-1; CDR3: CASSKVETNTEAFF
V: TRBV11-2; J: TRBJ1-1; CDR3: CASSLESGVSTEAFF
V: TRBV5-4; J: TRBJ2-7; CDR3: CASSLRGRGVYEQYF
V: TRBV10-1; J: TRBJ2-5; CDR3: CASSDGRPQETQYF
V: TRBV7-2; J: -; CDR3: CASSSGVSYEQYF
V: TRBV4-3; J: -; CDR3: CASSQGRAYEQYF
V: TRBV6-1; J: TRBJ1-4; CDR3: CASSEVESGYEKLFF
V: TRBV6-1; J: TRBJ2-7; CDR3: CASNPGQDYEQYF
V: TRBV29-1; J: TRBJ1-2; CDR3: CSVVQGGDGYTF
V: TRBV7-9; J: TRBJ1-2; CDR3: CASSLGSGNYGYTF
V: TRBV6-1; J: TRBJ2-3; CDR3: CASSVSRGDTDTQYF
V: TRBV18; J: TRBJ2-2; CDR3: CASSPRGGSGRSNTGELFF
V: TRBV19; J: TRBJ1-1; CDR3: CASSTPGRENTEAFF
V: TRBV7-2; J: TRBJ1-2; CDR3: CASSPRTGSYTF
V: TRBV11-3; J: TRBJ1-2; CDR3: CASSLSGGYGYTF
V: TRBV19; J: TRBJ1-2; CDR3: CASRSAVNYGYTF